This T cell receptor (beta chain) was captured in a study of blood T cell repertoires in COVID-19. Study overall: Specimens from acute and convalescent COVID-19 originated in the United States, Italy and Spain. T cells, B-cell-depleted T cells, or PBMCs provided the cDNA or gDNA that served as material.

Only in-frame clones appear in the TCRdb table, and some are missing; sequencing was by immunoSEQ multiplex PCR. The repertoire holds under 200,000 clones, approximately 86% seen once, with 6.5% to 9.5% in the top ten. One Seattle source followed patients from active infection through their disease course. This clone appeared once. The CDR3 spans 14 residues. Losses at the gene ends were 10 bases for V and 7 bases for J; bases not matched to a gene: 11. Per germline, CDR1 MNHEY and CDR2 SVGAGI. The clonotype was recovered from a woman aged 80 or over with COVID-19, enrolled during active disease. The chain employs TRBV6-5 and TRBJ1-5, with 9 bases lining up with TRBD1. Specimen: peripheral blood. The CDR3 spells CATHPLGQGQPQHF. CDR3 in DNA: TGTGCCACCCACCCGTTGGGACAGGGACAGCCCCAGCATTTT.